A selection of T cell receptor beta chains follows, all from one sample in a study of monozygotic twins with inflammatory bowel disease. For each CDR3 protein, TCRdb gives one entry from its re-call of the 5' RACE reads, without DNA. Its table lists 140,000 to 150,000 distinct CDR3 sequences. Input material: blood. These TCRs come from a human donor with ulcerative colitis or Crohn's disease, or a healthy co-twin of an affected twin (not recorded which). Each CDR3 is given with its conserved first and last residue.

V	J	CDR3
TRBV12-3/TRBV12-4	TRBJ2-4	CASRVLGGPVDIQYF
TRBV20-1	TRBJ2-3	CSANPILGTSTDTQYF
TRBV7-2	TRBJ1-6	CASSPAGGSGNLPLHF
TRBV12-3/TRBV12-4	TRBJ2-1	CASSFSGRGDNEQFF
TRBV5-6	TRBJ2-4	CASSLGGGGSGYIQYF
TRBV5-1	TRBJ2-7	CASTLQGSYEQYF
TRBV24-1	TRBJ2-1	CATSAPTGIFNEQFF
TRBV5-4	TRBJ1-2	CASSLAESARYGYTF
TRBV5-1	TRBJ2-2	CASSLGPAETGELFF
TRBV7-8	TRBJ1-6	CASSPVSYNSPLHF
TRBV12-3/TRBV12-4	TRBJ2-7	CASSLSTGNSYEQYF
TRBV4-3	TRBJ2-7	CASSQEARSSYEQYF
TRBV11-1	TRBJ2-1	CASSLARTAGLAGEGANEQFF
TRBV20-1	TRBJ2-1	CSAPGLVSYNEQFF
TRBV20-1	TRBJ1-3	CSATDRARGNTIYF
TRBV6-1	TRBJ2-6	CAHRFGGSSSGANVLTF
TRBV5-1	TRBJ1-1	CASSIYRTADTEAFF
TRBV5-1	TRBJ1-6	CASSLGVDRESSPLHF
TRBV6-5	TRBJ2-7	CASSSTAGALLEQYF
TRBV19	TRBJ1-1	CASSMAGPNTEAFF
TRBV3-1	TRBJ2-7	CASSQLARRSSYEQYF
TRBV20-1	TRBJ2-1	CSARDGRNEGGLIF
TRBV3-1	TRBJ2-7	CASSFELGTTYEQYF
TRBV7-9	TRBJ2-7	CASTLGREHYEQYF
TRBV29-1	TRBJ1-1	CSVQTSGGVKVAVAFF
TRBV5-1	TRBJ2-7	CASSLAVTSGFNEQYF
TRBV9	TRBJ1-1	CASSLDVRGHTEAFF
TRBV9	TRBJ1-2	CASSSDRGSGYTF
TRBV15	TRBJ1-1	CATSTRAGAEAFF
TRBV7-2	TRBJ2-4	CASSLGQKNIQYF
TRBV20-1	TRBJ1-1	CSARGPAATEAFF
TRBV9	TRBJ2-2	CASSVPLTGVNTGELFF
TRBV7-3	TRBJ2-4	CASSLKTGARGKAKNIQYF
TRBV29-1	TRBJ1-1	CSVKDGTGGTEAFF
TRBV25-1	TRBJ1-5	CASSGPGQGLPNQPQHF
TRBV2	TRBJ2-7	CASSDTGQAYEQYF
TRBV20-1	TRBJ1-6	CSARDLQGNYNSPLHF
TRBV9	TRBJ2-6	CASSVGITGQGAGANVLTF
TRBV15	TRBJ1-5	CATSSNGDQPQHF
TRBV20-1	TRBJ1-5	CSARGPAVGNQPQHF
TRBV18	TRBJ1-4	CASSPTSTNEKLFF
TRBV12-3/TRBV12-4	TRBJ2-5	CASSLGLARKETQYF
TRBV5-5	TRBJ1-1	CASSLRVLMNTEAFF
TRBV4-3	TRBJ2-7	CASSLNGAAMQYF
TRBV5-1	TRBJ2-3	CASSLEGFGTDTQYF
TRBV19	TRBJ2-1	CASSASGLWNEQFF
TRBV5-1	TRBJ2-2	CASARGANTGELFF
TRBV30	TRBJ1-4	CAWSIISVNEKLFF
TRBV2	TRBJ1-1	CASRENRQLNTEAFF
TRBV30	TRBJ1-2	CAWTPAVQPSDGYTF
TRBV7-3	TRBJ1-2	CASRRAGSHGYTF
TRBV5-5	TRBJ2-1	CASTPGRAIYNEQFF
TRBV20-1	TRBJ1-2	CSAPPTGYGYTF
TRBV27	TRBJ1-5	CASSLRQGLQPQHF
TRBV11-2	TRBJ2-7	CASSRTRANEQYF